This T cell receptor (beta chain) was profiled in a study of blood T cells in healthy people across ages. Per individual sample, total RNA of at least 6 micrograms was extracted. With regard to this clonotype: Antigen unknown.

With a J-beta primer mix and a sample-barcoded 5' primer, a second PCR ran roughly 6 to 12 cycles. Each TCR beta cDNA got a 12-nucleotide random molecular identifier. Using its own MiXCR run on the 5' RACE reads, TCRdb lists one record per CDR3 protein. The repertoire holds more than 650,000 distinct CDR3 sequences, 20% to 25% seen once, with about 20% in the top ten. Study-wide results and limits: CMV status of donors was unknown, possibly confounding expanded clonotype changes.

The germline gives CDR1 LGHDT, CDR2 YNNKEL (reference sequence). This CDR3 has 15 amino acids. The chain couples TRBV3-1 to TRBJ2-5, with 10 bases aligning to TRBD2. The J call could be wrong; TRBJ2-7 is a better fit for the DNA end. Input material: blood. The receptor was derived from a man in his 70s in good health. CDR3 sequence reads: CASSRGLAESYEQYF. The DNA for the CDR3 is TGTGCCAGCAGCCGTGGACTAGCGGAATCCTACGAGCAGTACTTC.